The next 5 T cell receptor beta chains were all read from a single sample in a study of OX40 agonist ivuxolimab in advanced cancers. Only in-frame clones appear in the TCRdb table, and some are missing; sequencing was by immunoSEQ multiplex PCR. The table includes over 25,000 clones, over 75% detected once. Specimen: CD4+ or CD8+ T cells sorted from blood, collected in a trial of the OX40 agonist ivuxolimab. The receptor source for this set is an adult with an advanced solid tumor such as melanoma, head and neck, liver or kidney cancer.

The rearrangement joins TRBV15 to TRBJ1-5; D not resolved. The CDR3 has 14 amino acids. V lost 0 bases, J lost 8 bases, and 11 bases lay in between. The germline V gene encodes CDR1 LNHNV and CDR2 YYDKDF (reference sequence). The CDR3 region is CATSRDWGVEPQHF. The CDR3, as DNA: TGTGCCACCAGCAGAGATTGGGGAGTAGAGCCCCAGCATTTT.

The chain combines TRBV7-2 with TRBJ1-4; no reliable D call. Per germline, CDR1 SGHTA and CDR2 FQGNSA. V dropped 4 bases and J dropped 4 bases, with 10 bases sitting between them. CDR3 size: 14 residues. The CDR3 here is CASSSYSFNEKLFF. CDR3 coding DNA: TGTGCCAGCAGCTCCTACAGTTTTAATGAAAAACTGTTTTTT.

CDR3: CASSFTRSNEAFF. CDR3 nucleotide sequence: TGTGCCAGTAGCTTTACAAGATCTAATGAAGCTTTCTTT. The V and J genes are TRBV19 and TRBJ1-1; no reliable D call. Trimming removed 6 bases from V and 7 bases from J, with 15 bases in between. The CDR3 length is 13 residues. CDR1 and CDR2 (germline): LNHDA, SQIVND (reference sequence).

The chain is built from TRBV28 and TRBJ1-4, with D possibly TRBD1 on 5 matching bases. This CDR3 comprises 15 residues. V was trimmed by 6 bases and J by 7 bases, leaving 18 bases between them. Germline V gene lookup returns CDR1 MDHEN and CDR2 SYDVKM. CDR3 in DNA: TGTGCCAGCAGAATATCGACAGACGACGGTGAAAAACTGTTTTTT. Translation gives CASRISTDDGEKLFF.

The CDR3 loop is CASSLRRGGIETQYF. In DNA form, the CDR3 reads TGTGCCAGCAGCTTAAGGAGGGGGGGCATAGAGACCCAGTACTTC. The chain is built from TRBV11-2 and TRBJ2-5; perhaps TRBD2 as D (7 bases). Germline CDR1 SGHAT, CDR2 FQNNGV. The CDR3 covers 15 residues. V was clipped by 2 bases and J by 4 bases, with 14 bases between them.